These T cell receptor beta chains were read from a single sample in a study of beta chain features in type 1 diabetes. The data were produced by immunoSEQ multiplex PCR, yet TCRdb's version contains in-frame clones alone and is incomplete. Of 350,000 or so clones in the sample, roughly 21% were seen once. Material for sequencing was naive CD4+ T cells from blood. All receptors come from a young woman in good health. Both conserved end residues are part of each CDR3. The D gene is left open where the match is weak. Size tells how often a clone was seen (once, few, many) or the class of an expanded clone, and some rows leave it out.

TRBV11-2,NA,TRBD1,TRBJ1-1,14,CASSLYRGAPEAFF,TGTGCCAGCAGCTTGTACAGGGGGGCACCTGAAGCTTTCTTT
TRBV7-9,NA,NA,TRBJ2-1,12,CASSLDSNEQFF,TGTGCCAGCAGCTTAGACAGCAATGAGCAGTTCTTC
TRBV30,few,NA,TRBJ1-2,13,CAWRLQGSHGYTF,TGTGCCTGGCGTCTACAGGGAAGTCATGGCTACACCTTC
TRBV7-2,NA,TRBD1,TRBJ2-7,15,CASSGGQGVTYEQYF,TGTGCCAGCAGCGGAGGACAGGGGGTAACCTACGAGCAGTACTTC
TRBV10-3,few,NA,TRBJ2-6,15,CAISSQSSGANVLTF,TGTGCCATCAGTTCACAGAGCTCTGGGGCCAACGTCCTGACTTTC
TRBV7-2,few,NA,TRBJ1-4,12,CASSSGLGQLFF,TGTGCCAGCAGCTCCGGATTAGGACAGCTGTTTTTT
TRBV5-1,once,NA,TRBJ2-3,16,CASSLGGSASTDTQYF,TGCGCCAGCAGCTTGGGAGGTAGCGCGTCCACAGATACGCAGTATTTT
TRBV6-1,NA,TRBD2,TRBJ2-3,15,CASKGLEPHTDTQYF,TGTGCCAGCAAGGGACTAGAACCTCACACAGATACGCAGTATTTT
TRBV7-8,few,TRBD1,TRBJ1-1,15,CASSKWRDRGTEAFF,TGTGCCAGCAGCAAGTGGCGGGACAGGGGAACTGAAGCTTTCTTT
TRBV6-5,NA,NA,TRBJ1-1,14,CASSREGLNTEAFF,TGTGCCAGCAGTCGGGAGGGCTTGAACACTGAAGCTTTCTTT
TRBV5-1,NA,TRBD1,TRBJ2-7,14,CASSLGTGINEQYF,TGCGCCAGCAGCTTAGGGACAGGGATCAACGAGCAGTACTTC
TRBV5-6,few,NA,TRBJ1-4,12,CASSLRDEKLFF,TGTGCCAGCAGCTTGAGAGATGAAAAACTGTTTTTT
TRBV2,few,NA,TRBJ2-1,11,CASGPRVEQFF,TGTGCCAGCGGTCCGAGGGTTGAGCAGTTCTTC
TRBV2,few,NA,TRBJ2-3,13,CASSPTSTDTQYF,TGTGCCAGCAGCCCTACTAGCACAGATACGCAGTATTTT
TRBV11-2,NA,NA,TRBJ2-7,13,CASSPSEARGQYF,TGTGCCAGCAGCCCTAGCGAGGCCCGGGGGCAGTACTTC
TRBV5-1,NA,NA,TRBJ2-5,13,CASSLASQETQYF,TGCGCCAGCAGCCTGGCGAGCCAAGAGACCCAGTACTTC
TRBV5-1,NA,NA,TRBJ2-7,12,CASSKSSYEQYF,TGCGCCAGCAGCAAGAGCTCCTACGAGCAGTACTTC
TRBV15,NA,TRBD2,TRBJ2-1,14,CATSSPGTSHEQFF,TGTGCCACCAGCAGTCCCGGGACTAGTCATGAGCAGTTCTTC
TRBV5-1,NA,TRBD2,TRBJ2-3,15,CASSLGLAGTDTQYF,TGCGCCAGCAGCTTGGGACTAGCGGGTACAGATACGCAGTATTTT
TRBV25-1,few,NA,TRBJ2-7,14,CASSERLQGYEQYF,TGTGCCAGCAGTGAACGCCTCCAGGGGTACGAGCAGTACTTC
TRBV18,NA,NA,TRBJ2-1,13,CASSPPGTYEQFF,TGTGCCAGCTCACCACCCGGGACTTACGAGCAGTTCTTC
TRBV18,few,TRBD1,TRBJ1-2,14,CASSSGQILYGYTF,TGTGCCAGCTCTTCGGGACAGATATTATATGGCTACACCTTC
TRBV7-9,few,NA,TRBJ1-3,14,CASSQTGSGNTIYF,TGTGCCAGCAGCCAGACAGGCTCTGGAAACACCATATATTTT
TRBV4-3,NA,NA,TRBJ2-1,15,CASSQDAGAYNEQFF,TGCGCCAGCAGCCAAGATGCAGGGGCCTACAATGAGCAGTTCTTC
TRBV5-4,few,NA,TRBJ2-7,13,CASSFSGVYEQYF,TGTGCCAGCAGCTTCTCCGGGGTTTACGAGCAGTACTTC
TRBV28,NA,TRBD2,TRBJ2-7,16,CASSIIAGTYSYEQYF,TGTGCCAGCAGTATCATAGCGGGGACCTACTCCTACGAGCAGTACTTC
TRBV11-2,NA,NA,TRBJ2-2,16,CASSFPRTGTTGELFF,TGTGCCAGCAGCTTCCCCCGGACTGGGACAACCGGGGAGCTGTTTTTT
TRBV6-6,few,NA,TRBJ1-2,14,CASSRTESNYGYTF,TGTGCCAGCAGTCGGACAGAATCTAACTATGGCTACACCTTC
TRBV7-9,NA,NA,TRBJ2-1,15,CASSLLDSSYNEQFF,TGTGCCAGCAGCTTATTGGACAGCTCCTACAATGAGCAGTTCTTC
TRBV7-9,few,NA,TRBJ2-5,12,CASSREQGTQYF,TGTGCCAGCAGCCGCGAACAGGGGACCCAGTACTTC
TRBV6-5,few,NA,TRBJ2-3,16,CASSYGGTSRPDTQYF,TGTGCCAGCAGTTACGGCGGGACTTCCCGACCAGATACGCAGTATTTT
TRBV6-5,few,NA,TRBJ1-5,15,CASSYSFGSGQPQHF,TGTGCCAGCAGTTACTCGTTCGGGAGCGGGCAGCCCCAGCATTTT
TRBV5-1,few,NA,TRBJ1-1,14,CASSTPTGSAEAFF,TGCGCCAGCTCCACCCCCACAGGATCGGCCGAAGCTTTCTTT
TRBV6-6,few,TRBD1,TRBJ2-4,16,CASSGSGPGQGVIQYF,TGTGCCAGCAGTGGCTCTGGCCCGGGACAGGGGGTAATTCAGTACTTC
TRBV29-1,few,TRBD1,TRBJ2-3,17,CSVLLLDRGLDTDTQYF,TGCAGCGTCCTACTCCTTGACAGGGGGCTGGACACAGATACGCAGTATTTT
TRBV18,NA,TRBD2,TRBJ2-7,14,CASSPGGGPYEQYF,TGTGCCAGCTCGCCGGGGGGAGGGCCCTACGAGCAGTACTTC
TRBV7-2,few,NA,TRBJ1-5,12,CASSSYNQPQHF,TGTGCCAGCAGCTCGTACAATCAGCCCCAGCATTTT
TRBV29-1,few,TRBD1,TRBJ2-2,13,CSLKTGGSGELFF,TGCAGCCTGAAGACAGGGGGTTCCGGGGAGCTGTTTTTT
TRBV29-1,NA,NA,TRBJ2-7,13,CSVSPGQIYEQYF,TGCAGCGTCTCCCCAGGACAGATCTACGAGCAGTACTTC
TRBV4-3,NA,TRBD1,TRBJ1-1,17,CASSQDLLPGDSGRPFF,TGCGCCAGCAGCCAAGATCTCCTACCCGGGGACAGCGGCCGTCCTTTCTTT
TRBV9,few,TRBD1,TRBJ2-1,15,CASSIDRGEYNEQFF,TGTGCCAGCAGCATAGACAGGGGGGAGTACAATGAGCAGTTCTTC
TRBV29-1,NA,NA,TRBJ1-1,13,CSVVRGGNTEAFF,TGCAGCGTGGTCCGGGGGGGTAACACTGAAGCTTTCTTT
TRBV9,few,TRBD2,TRBJ2-7,15,CASSVEAGGTYEQYF,TGTGCCAGCAGCGTAGAGGCGGGGGGCACCTACGAGCAGTACTTC
TRBV10-3,few,TRBD1,TRBJ1-2,13,CAISGDRGHGYTF,TGTGCCATCAGTGGGGACAGGGGGCATGGCTACACCTTC
TRBV7-6,few,TRBD2,TRBJ2-6,15,CASTRGGSGANVLTF,TGTGCCAGCACCCGGGGGGGCAGCGGGGCCAACGTCCTGACTTTC